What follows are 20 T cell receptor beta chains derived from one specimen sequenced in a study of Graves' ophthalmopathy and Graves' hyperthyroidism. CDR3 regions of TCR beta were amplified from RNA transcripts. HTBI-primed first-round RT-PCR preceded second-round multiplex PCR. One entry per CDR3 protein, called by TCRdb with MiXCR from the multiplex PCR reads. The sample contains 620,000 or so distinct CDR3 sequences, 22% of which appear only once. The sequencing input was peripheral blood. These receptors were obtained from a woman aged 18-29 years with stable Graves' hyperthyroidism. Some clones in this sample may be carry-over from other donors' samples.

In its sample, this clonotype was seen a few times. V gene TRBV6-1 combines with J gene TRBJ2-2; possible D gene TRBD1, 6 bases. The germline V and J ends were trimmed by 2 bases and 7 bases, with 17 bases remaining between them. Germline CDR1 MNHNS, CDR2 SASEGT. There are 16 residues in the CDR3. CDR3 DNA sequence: TGTGCCAGCAGTGAATTGGCAGGGGTGAATTACGGGGAGCTGTTTTTT. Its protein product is CASSELAGVNYGELFF.

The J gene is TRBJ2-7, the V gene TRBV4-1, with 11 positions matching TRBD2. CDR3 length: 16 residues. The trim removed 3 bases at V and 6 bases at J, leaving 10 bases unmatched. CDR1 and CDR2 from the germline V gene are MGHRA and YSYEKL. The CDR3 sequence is CASSHDIAGGPGEQYF. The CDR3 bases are TGCGCCAGCAGCCACGATATAGCGGGAGGGCCCGGCGAGCAGTACTTC.

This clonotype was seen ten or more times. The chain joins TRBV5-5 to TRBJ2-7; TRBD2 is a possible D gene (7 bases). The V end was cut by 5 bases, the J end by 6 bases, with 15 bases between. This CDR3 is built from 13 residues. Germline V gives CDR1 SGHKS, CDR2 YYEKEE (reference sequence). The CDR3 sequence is CASSRPRGAEQYF. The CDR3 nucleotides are TGTGCCAGCAGTCGGCCTCGGGGGGCCGAGCAGTACTTC.

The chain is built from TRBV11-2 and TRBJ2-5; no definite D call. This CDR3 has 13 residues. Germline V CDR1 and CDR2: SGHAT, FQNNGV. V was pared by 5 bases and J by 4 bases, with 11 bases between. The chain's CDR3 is CASSAVRGETQYF. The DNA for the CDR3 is TGTGCCAGCAGCGCTGTTAGAGGAGAGACCCAGTACTTC.

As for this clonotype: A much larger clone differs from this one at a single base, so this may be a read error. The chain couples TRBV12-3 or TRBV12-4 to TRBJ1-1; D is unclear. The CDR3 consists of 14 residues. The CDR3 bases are TGTGCCAGCACATCGGGCCTAACGGGCACTGAAGCTTGCTTT. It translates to CASTSGLTGTEACF.

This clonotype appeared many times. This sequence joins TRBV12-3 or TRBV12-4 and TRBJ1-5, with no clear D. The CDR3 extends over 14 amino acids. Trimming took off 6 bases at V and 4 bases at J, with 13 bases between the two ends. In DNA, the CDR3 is TGTGCCAGCAGCCCCCCTAGATGGAATCAGCCCCAGCATTTT. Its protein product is CASSPPRWNQPQHF.

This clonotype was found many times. CDR3 nucleotides: TGTGCCAGCAGTTCCCGGGACAGGGATGCTTTCTTT. Translated: CASSSRDRDAFF. This chain links TRBV6-2 or TRBV6-3 with TRBJ1-1; 9 nucleotides agree with TRBD1. The V gene's germline CDR1 is MNHEY and CDR2 SVGEGT. The CDR3 is 12 residues long. The J segment lost 11 bases and the V segment lost 4 bases, leaving 5 bases of the junction unmatched.

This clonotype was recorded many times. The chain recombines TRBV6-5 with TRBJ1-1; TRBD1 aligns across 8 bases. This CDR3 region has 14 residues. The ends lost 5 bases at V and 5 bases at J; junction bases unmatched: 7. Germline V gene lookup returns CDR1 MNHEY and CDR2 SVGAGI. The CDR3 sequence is CASSRTGRFTEAFF. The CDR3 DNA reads TGTGCCAGCAGTAGGACAGGGAGGTTTACTGAAGCTTTCTTT.

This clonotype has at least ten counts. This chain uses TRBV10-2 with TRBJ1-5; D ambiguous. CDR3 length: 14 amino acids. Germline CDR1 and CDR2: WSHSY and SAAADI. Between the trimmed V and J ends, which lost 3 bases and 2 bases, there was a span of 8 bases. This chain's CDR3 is CASSDKRGNQPQHF. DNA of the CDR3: TGCGCCAGCAGTGACAAGAGGGGCAATCAGCCCCAGCATTTT.

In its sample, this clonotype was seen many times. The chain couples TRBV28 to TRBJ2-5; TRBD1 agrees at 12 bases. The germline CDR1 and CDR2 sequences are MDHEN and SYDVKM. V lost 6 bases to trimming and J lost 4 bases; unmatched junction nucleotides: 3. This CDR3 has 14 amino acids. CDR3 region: CASRGTGGGETQYF. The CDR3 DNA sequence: TGTGCCAGCAGGGGGACAGGGGGCGGAGAGACCCAGTACTTC. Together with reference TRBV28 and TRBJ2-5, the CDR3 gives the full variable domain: DVKVTQSSRYLVKRTGEKVFLECVQDMDHENMFWYRQDPGLGLRLIYFSYDVKMKEKGDIPEGYSVSREKKERFSLILESASTNQTSMYLCASRGTGGGETQYFGPGTRLLVL.

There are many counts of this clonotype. CDR3 DNA: TGCAGCGTTGAATCCCGGCTCCATGGCTACACCTTC. Its translation: CSVESRLHGYTF. The chain carries TRBV29-1 and TRBJ1-2; no reliable D call. Looked up from germline, CDR1 is SQVTM and CDR2 is ANQGSEA. The length of the CDR3 is 12 residues. V was trimmed by 2 bases and J by 6 bases, leaving 10 bases between them.

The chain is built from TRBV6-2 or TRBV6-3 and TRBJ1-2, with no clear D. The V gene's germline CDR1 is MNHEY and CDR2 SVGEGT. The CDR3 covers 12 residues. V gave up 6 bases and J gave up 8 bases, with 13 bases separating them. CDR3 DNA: TGTGCCAGCAGCACAGATAGGAGGGGCTACACCTTC. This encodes CASSTDRRGYTF.

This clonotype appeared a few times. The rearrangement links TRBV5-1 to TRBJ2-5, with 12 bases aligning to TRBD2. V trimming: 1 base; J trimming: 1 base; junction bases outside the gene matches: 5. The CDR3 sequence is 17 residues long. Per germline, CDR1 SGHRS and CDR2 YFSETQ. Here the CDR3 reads CASSLSSLAGGQETQYF. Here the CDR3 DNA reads TGCGCCAGCAGCTTGTCCTCACTAGCGGGAGGCCAAGAGACCCAGTACTTC.

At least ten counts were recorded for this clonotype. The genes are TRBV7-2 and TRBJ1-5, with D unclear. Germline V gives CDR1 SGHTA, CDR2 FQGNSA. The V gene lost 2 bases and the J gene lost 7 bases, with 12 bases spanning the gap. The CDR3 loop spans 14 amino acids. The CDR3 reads CASSLYGREQPQHF. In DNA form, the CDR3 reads TGTGCCAGCAGCTTATATGGTAGGGAACAGCCCCAGCATTTT.

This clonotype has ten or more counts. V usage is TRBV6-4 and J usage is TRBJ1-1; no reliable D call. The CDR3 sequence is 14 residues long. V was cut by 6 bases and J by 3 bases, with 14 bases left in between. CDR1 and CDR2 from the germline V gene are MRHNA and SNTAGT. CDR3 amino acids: CASSAGGIHTEAFF. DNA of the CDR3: TGTGCCAGCAGCGCAGGAGGGATCCACACTGAAGCTTTCTTT.

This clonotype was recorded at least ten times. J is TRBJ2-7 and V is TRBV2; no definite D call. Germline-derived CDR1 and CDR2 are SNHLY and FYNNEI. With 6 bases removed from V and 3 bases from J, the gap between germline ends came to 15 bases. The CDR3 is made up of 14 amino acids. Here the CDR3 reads CASRPGQKVYEQYF. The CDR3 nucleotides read TGTGCCAGCAGGCCGGGTCAAAAGGTCTACGAGCAGTACTTC. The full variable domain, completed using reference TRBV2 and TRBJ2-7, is EPEVTQTPSHQVTQMGQEVILRCVPISNHLYFYWYRQILGQKVEFLVSFYNNEISEKSEIFDDQFSVERPDGSNFTLKIRSTKLEDSAMYFCASRPGQKVYEQYFGPGTRLTVT.

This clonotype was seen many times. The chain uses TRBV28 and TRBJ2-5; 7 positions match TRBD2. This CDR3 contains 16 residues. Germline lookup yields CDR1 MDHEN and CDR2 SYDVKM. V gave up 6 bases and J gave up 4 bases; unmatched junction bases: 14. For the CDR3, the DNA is TGTGCCAGCAGACCCCTCCAAAGCGGGGTGGGAGAGACCCAGTACTTC. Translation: CASRPLQSGVGETQYF. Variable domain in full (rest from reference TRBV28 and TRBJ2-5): DVKVTQSSRYLVKRTGEKVFLECVQDMDHENMFWYRQDPGLGLRLIYFSYDVKMKEKGDIPEGYSVSREKKERFSLILESASTNQTSMYLCASRPLQSGVGETQYFGPGTRLLVL.

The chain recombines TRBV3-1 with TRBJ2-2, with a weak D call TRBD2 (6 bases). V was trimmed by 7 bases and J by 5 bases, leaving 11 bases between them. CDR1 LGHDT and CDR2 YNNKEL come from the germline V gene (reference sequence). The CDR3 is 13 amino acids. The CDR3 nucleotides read TGTGCCAGCATCGGAGGGCGGACCGGGGAGCTGTTTTTT. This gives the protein CASIGGRTGELFF.

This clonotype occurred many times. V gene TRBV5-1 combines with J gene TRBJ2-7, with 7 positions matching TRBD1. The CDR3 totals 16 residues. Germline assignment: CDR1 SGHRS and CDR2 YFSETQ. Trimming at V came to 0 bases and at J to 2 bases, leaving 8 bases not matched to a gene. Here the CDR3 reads CASSLAVDRLTYEQYF. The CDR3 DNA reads TGCGCCAGCAGCTTGGCGGTGGACAGGCTAACCTACGAGCAGTACTTC.

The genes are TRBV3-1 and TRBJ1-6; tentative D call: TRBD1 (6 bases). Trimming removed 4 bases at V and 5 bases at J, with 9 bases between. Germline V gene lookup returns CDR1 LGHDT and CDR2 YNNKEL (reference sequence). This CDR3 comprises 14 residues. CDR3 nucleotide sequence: TGTGCCAGCAGCCCCACAGGGAATAATTCACCCCTCCACTTT. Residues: CASSPTGNNSPLHF.